Listed below are T cell receptor beta chains from one sample, sequenced in a study of blood T cell repertoires in COVID-19. The protocol was immunoSEQ multiplex PCR, while the TCRdb copy is restricted to in-frame clones and leaves out a portion. The table shows roughly 280,000 clones, with more than 85% occurring only once. The sample was peripheral blood. The source of these receptors is an older woman with COVID-19, enrolled during active disease. Each CDR3 is given with its conserved first and last residue. Each record gives: clone size, D gene, J gene, V gene, CDR3 protein, CDR3 DNA. D genes are given only for firm matches. Where a row states a size, it is once, few, many or the class of an expanded clone; other rows omit it.

clone size: -; D gene: -; J gene: TRBJ2-6; V gene: TRBV27; CDR3 protein: CASSLILAGANVLTF; CDR3 DNA: TGTGCCAGCAGTTTAATACTTGCTGGGGCCAACGTCCTGACTTTC
clone size: -; D gene: TRBD1; J gene: TRBJ1-3; V gene: TRBV6-1; CDR3 protein: CASSEGGTGGRDTIYF; CDR3 DNA: TGTGCCAGCAGTGAAGGAGGGACAGGGGGCCGGGACACCATATATTTT
clone size: -; D gene: -; J gene: TRBJ2-5; V gene: TRBV6-5; CDR3 protein: CASRPSPTRGETQYF; CDR3 DNA: TGTGCCAGCAGGCCTAGCCCCACTAGGGGGGAGACCCAGTACTTC
clone size: -; D gene: -; J gene: TRBJ1-1; V gene: TRBV5-5; CDR3 protein: CASSSPQGRTEAFF; CDR3 DNA: TGTGCCAGCAGCTCCCCACAGGGAAGGACTGAAGCTTTCTTT
clone size: -; D gene: -; J gene: TRBJ1-2; V gene: TRBV6-6; CDR3 protein: CASRRDSYTF; CDR3 DNA: TGTGCCAGCAGACGTGACAGCTACACCTTC
clone size: -; D gene: TRBD2; J gene: TRBJ2-5; V gene: TRBV6-2/TRBV6-3; CDR3 protein: CASSSLAGGPGETQYF; CDR3 DNA: TGTGCCAGCAGCTCCTTAGCGGGAGGGCCGGGGGAGACCCAGTACTTC
clone size: -; D gene: TRBD1; J gene: TRBJ1-2; V gene: TRBV10-3; CDR3 protein: CAISERGDRVLYGYTF; CDR3 DNA: TGTGCCATCAGTGAGAGGGGAGACAGGGTGCTCTATGGCTACACCTTC
clone size: -; D gene: TRBD1; J gene: TRBJ1-2; V gene: TRBV10-3; CDR3 protein: CAISERPGTGSGYTF; CDR3 DNA: TGTGCCATCAGTGAGAGACCCGGGACAGGATCCGGCTACACCTTC
clone size: -; D gene: -; J gene: TRBJ1-6; V gene: TRBV5-4; CDR3 protein: CASSLPAGENSPLHF; CDR3 DNA: TGTGCCAGCAGCTTGCCGGCAGGGGAAAATTCACCCCTCCACTTT
clone size: -; D gene: TRBD1; J gene: TRBJ1-5; V gene: TRBV10-3; CDR3 protein: CATRLTGDNQPQHF; CDR3 DNA: TGTGCCACCCGATTGACAGGGGACAATCAGCCCCAGCATTTT
clone size: -; D gene: -; J gene: TRBJ2-7; V gene: TRBV7-3; CDR3 protein: CASSLVPGLAYEQYF; CDR3 DNA: TGTGCCAGCAGCTTGGTGCCAGGGTTGGCCTACGAGCAGTACTTC
clone size: -; D gene: -; J gene: TRBJ2-1; V gene: TRBV20-1; CDR3 protein: CSAREGTSRFF; CDR3 DNA: TGCAGTGCTAGAGAGGGGACAAGCCGGTTCTTC
clone size: -; D gene: -; J gene: TRBJ1-4; V gene: TRBV18; CDR3 protein: CASSANRVGVEKLFF; CDR3 DNA: TGTGCCAGCTCAGCAAACAGGGTTGGCGTTGAAAAACTGTTTTTT
clone size: -; D gene: TRBD1; J gene: TRBJ2-3; V gene: TRBV7-2; CDR3 protein: CASSRDRSTDTQYF; CDR3 DNA: TGTGCCAGCAGCCGGGACAGAAGCACAGATACGCAGTATTTT
clone size: few; D gene: -; J gene: TRBJ1-5; V gene: TRBV12-5; CDR3 protein: CASAVGLFSNQPQHF; CDR3 DNA: TGTGCTAGTGCCGTGGGACTTTTTAGCAATCAGCCCCAGCATTTT
clone size: -; D gene: TRBD1; J gene: TRBJ2-3; V gene: TRBV12-5; CDR3 protein: CASAAKTGGRGFGDTQYF; CDR3 DNA: TGTGCTAGTGCCGCCAAAACTGGGGGCAGGGGGTTCGGGGATACGCAGTATTTT
clone size: -; D gene: TRBD1; J gene: TRBJ1-2; V gene: TRBV30; CDR3 protein: CAWRGTGWAYGYTF; CDR3 DNA: TGTGCCTGGAGGGGGACAGGGTGGGCCTATGGCTACACCTTC
clone size: -; D gene: -; J gene: TRBJ2-5; V gene: TRBV5-4; CDR3 protein: CASSLVGTAQETQYF; CDR3 DNA: TGTGCCAGCAGCTTGGTTGGGACTGCCCAAGAGACCCAGTACTTC
clone size: -; D gene: -; J gene: TRBJ1-6; V gene: TRBV7-3; CDR3 protein: CASSQAPHNSPLHF; CDR3 DNA: TGTGCCAGCAGCCAAGCCCCGCATAATTCACCCCTCCACTTT
clone size: -; D gene: TRBD1; J gene: TRBJ1-2; V gene: TRBV6-5; CDR3 protein: CASSWRQGPYGYTF; CDR3 DNA: TGTGCCAGCAGTTGGAGACAGGGACCCTATGGCTACACCTTC
clone size: -; D gene: TRBD2; J gene: TRBJ2-1; V gene: TRBV28; CDR3 protein: CASRRLAGVSNEQFF; CDR3 DNA: TGTGCCAGCAGAAGACTAGCGGGAGTATCGAATGAGCAGTTCTTC
clone size: -; D gene: -; J gene: TRBJ1-1; V gene: TRBV6-5; CDR3 protein: CASSYGRGTEAFF; CDR3 DNA: TGTGCCAGCAGTTACGGTAGGGGCACTGAAGCTTTCTTT